This TCR beta chain was sequenced in a study of blood T cell repertoires in COVID-19. Across the whole study: The United States, Italy and Spain provided the acute and convalescent COVID-19 samples.

About this clone: Germline and junction disagree at one end, which may indicate a read error.

Produced via immunoSEQ multiplex PCR; TCRdb's table is partial and in-frame only. The sample lists over 70,000 clones, around 76% occurring once. The CDR3 length is 11 residues. CDR1 GTSNPN and CDR2 SVGIG come from the germline V gene (reference sequence). The chain recombines TRBV30 with TRBJ2-3, with a weak D call TRBD1 (5 bases). The sequencing sample was made of peripheral blood. This TCR was recovered from a man between 70 and 80 years old with active or convalescent COVID-19. CDR3 nucleotide sequence: TGTGCCTGGAGTCAGGGCAGGGCCCTTTTTTTC. Its translation: CAWSQGRALFF.